What follows is one T cell receptor beta chain and its context. In its sample, this clonotype was seen once. Its antigen is unknown. Per-base qualities were not stored, and no clone one base away is much larger. A single read constitutes weak evidence. Sequenced on an Illumina HiSeq 1500. TCRdb trimmed the raw reads at Q25, called clones with MiXCR and kept productive beta chains. Under each unique CDR3 protein, matching rows form one entry showing the most common genes and DNA. Here the sample has about 110,000 distinct CDR3 sequences; roughly 39% occur a single time. About three quarters of the sample is taken by the ten largest. The source of the sample is a study of T cell repertoires in cytomegalovirus infection (dated by TCRdb to about 2019). For context, the study as a whole: Peptide stimulations targeted recently identified HLA-C-restricted CMV epitopes, whose presentation resists viral immunomodulation, together with well-studied HLA-B-restricted epitopes. Because public TCR beta signatures pointed to carriage of CMV infection together with the matching HLA type, the HLA type of each donor mattered for the analysis.

Overall study results and their limits: The ex vivo response was dominated by HLA-C-restricted CMV-specific TCR beta clonotypes, which also provided the single most frequent clonotype in two of eight donors. In both this cohort and an independent roughly 350-donor cohort, the cumulative frequency of public TCR beta family members distinguished carriers of CMV infection plus the relevant HLA type.

This specimen's treatment or condition label, interpreted: in vitro stimulation with specific CMV peptide epitopes to enrich CMV-specific T cells. The CDR3 covers 10 residues, taking in both the cysteine and the phenylalanine. The sequence is cut down to CDR3 DNA, 30 bases in frame from base 1. As encoded in the germline V gene (reference sequence), CDR1 is MNHNY while CDR2 is SVGAGI. A distance of 3 bases separates the germline ends of V and J, which lose 5 bases and 8 bases respectively. The chain is made from TRBV6-6 and TRBJ1-4, with the D segment identity uncertain. This sequence originates from a human donor in good health (CMV status not recorded). Some clones in this sample may be carry-over from other donors' samples. The starting material was CD8+ T cells from cultured PBMCs, obtained from culture after CMV antigen stimulation. The CDR3 here reads CASSREKLFF. The sequence in DNA is TGTGCCAGCAGTCGGGAAAAACTGTTTTTT.